This T cell receptor (beta chain) is drawn from a study of T cell responses to AZD1222 COVID-19 vaccine. Data came from immunoSEQ multiplex PCR; TCRdb stores just in-frame clones and leaves some out. The table includes some 130,000 clones, roughly 93% detected once. Study outcomes and limitations: Clonal diversity may have been underestimated in mostly white British donors. Samples come after the peak T cell response, not at day 14. Only 6 or 7 individuals given AZD1222 were seropositive at baseline.

Germline-derived CDR1 and CDR2 are SGHRS and YFSETQ. Trimming cost V 0 bases and J 0 bases, with 6 bases left between them. The CDR3 is 14 residues long. This clone has a single count. Its antigen is unknown. The sequence came from an adult who received the AZD1222 COVID-19 vaccine. The specimen comprised peripheral blood, sampled 28 days after the second AZD1222 dose. The rearrangement joins TRBV5-1 to TRBJ1-2, with D uncertain. The CDR3 DNA reads as TGCGCCAGCAGCTTGGCTGTCGCTAACTATGGCTACACCTTC. This sequence encodes CASSLAVANYGYTF.